The 23 T cell receptor beta chains below all came from one sample that was sequenced in a study of T cell responses to AZD1222 COVID-19 vaccine (dated by TCRdb to about 2021). The time point tag for this specimen amounts to: baseline before first vaccination. The library was prepared using the immunoSEQ multiplex PCR assay. Here the immuneACCESS table is served through TCRdb, limited to in-frame sequences with V and J called. Missing clones are a known gap in these copies; in checked studies unresolved V genes cover under half, and the rest lacks a known reason. The table for this sample lists about 110,000 clones; roughly 87% of them were counted only once. The ten most abundant clones make up 4.5% to 6.5% of the sample. This sample comprised peripheral blood, obtained on day 0 of AZD1222 vaccination. The receptors originated from an adult in good health.

This clone has just one count. CDR3 region: CASSPGTGGSPLHF. The CDR3 DNA sequence: TGCGCCAGCAGTCCCGGGACAGGCGGCTCACCCCTCCACTTT. The chain links TRBV5-1 to TRBJ1-6; 8 positions agree with TRBD1. The germline V gene encodes CDR1 SGHRS and CDR2 YFSETQ. Trimming at V came to 5 bases and at J to 10 bases, leaving 8 bases not matched to a gene. The CDR3 consists of 14 residues.

CDR3 nucleotides: TGTGCCAGTAAGGATTCGGTGGGGGGCGTTGGCTACACCTTC. Its protein product is CASKDSVGGVGYTF. This chain connects TRBV19 to TRBJ1-2; TRBD1 might be the D (6 bases). The V gene's germline CDR1 is LNHDA and CDR2 SQIVND (reference sequence). V lost 7 bases and J 7 bases, leaving 19 bases between the germline ends. The CDR3 is 14 residues long.

The V and J genes are TRBV4-1 and TRBJ1-1; no definite D call. The germline V and J ends were trimmed by 0 bases and 4 bases, with 9 bases remaining between them. The CDR3 runs to 14 residues. Germline loops: CDR1 MGHRA, CDR2 YSYEKL. CDR3: CASSQEVLRTEAFF. The CDR3 nucleotides are TGCGCCAGCAGCCAAGAGGTGCTTCGCACTGAAGCTTTCTTT.

This clone appeared once. The rearrangement links TRBV4-3 to TRBJ1-5; 8 bases line up with TRBD1. CDR3 size: 15 residues. J gave up 6 bases and V 0 bases, and 4 bases lay outside the gene matches. Per the germline V gene, CDR1 is LGHNA and CDR2 is YSLEER. The CDR3 DNA reads TGCGCCAGCAGCCAAGACCAGGGGGCCGGTCAGCCCCAGCATTTT. Translating it yields CASSQDQGAGQPQHF.

The genes are TRBV18 and TRBJ1-1; the D gene is possibly TRBD1 (6 bases). Germline V gives CDR1 KGHSH, CDR2 LQKENI. The ends were cut back, 3 bases at V and 7 bases at J, with 9 bases in the middle. This CDR3 has 12 amino acids. The CDR3 sequence is CASSPTDSEAFF. The CDR3, as DNA: TGTGCCAGCTCACCGACGGACAGTGAAGCTTTCTTT.

The chain couples TRBV15 to TRBJ2-5, with a possible D match to TRBD1 (5 bases). Germline CDR1 and CDR2: LNHNV and YYDKDF (reference sequence). Trimming left V 0 bases short and J 2 bases short, with 10 bases between. This CDR3 has 15 amino acids. CDR3 in DNA: TGTGCCACCAGCAGAGATCAGGGCCCGCAAGAGACCCAGTACTTC. Its protein product is CATSRDQGPQETQYF.

This clone was detected a few times. V usage is TRBV27 and J usage is TRBJ1-2, with 10 nucleotides matching TRBD1. The ends lost 4 bases at V and 6 bases at J; junction bases unmatched: 8. CDR3 length equals 15 residues. Looked up from germline, CDR1 is MNHEY and CDR2 is SMNVEV (reference sequence). This CDR3 reads CASSSRQGATNGYTF. The DNA of the CDR3 is TGTGCCAGCAGTTCGAGACAGGGGGCAACAAATGGCTACACCTTC.

The V and J genes are TRBV6-4 and TRBJ1-5; the match to TRBD1 covers 7 bases. J lost 0 bases, V lost 4 bases, and 6 bases had no gene match. The CDR3 extends over 16 amino acids. Germline CDR1 and CDR2: MRHNA and SNTAGT. This chain's CDR3 is CASSGQGSYSNQPQHF. The CDR3 DNA is TGTGCCAGCAGTGGACAGGGATCTTATAGCAATCAGCCCCAGCATTTT.

The rearrangement links TRBV7-9 to TRBJ1-2; TRBD1 aligns across 7 bases. Germline V lookup: CDR1 SEHNR, CDR2 FQNEAQ (reference sequence). With 1 base clipped from V and 5 bases from J, the junction kept 7 bases outside the gene matches. This CDR3 has 15 residues. The CDR3 is CASSLGTGSSYGYTF. The CDR3 DNA sequence: TGTGCCAGCAGCTTAGGGACAGGTTCCAGTTATGGCTACACCTTC. Drawing the rest from reference TRBV7-9 and TRBJ1-2, the complete variable domain is DTGVSQNPRHKITKRGQNVTFRCDPISEHNRLYWYRQTLGQGPEFLTYFQNEAQLEKSRLLSDRFSAERPKGSFSTLEIQRTEQGDSAMYLCASSLGTGSSYGYTFGSGTRLTVV.

V gene TRBV30 combines with J gene TRBJ2-1, with D uncertain. The CDR3 sequence is 11 residues long. Germline V gene sequence: CDR1 GTSNPN, CDR2 SVGIG (reference sequence). V was shortened by 2 bases and J by 6 bases, with 5 bases between the two germline ends. The CDR3 region is CAWSILNEQFF. CDR3 bases: TGTGCCTGGAGTATCCTCAATGAGCAGTTCTTC. Full variable domain (rest looked up from reference TRBV30 and TRBJ2-1): SQTIHQWPATLVQPVGSPLSLECTVEGTSNPNLYWYRQAAGRGLQLLFYSVGIGQISSEVPQNLSASRPQDRQFILSSKKLLLSDSGFYLCAWSILNEQFFGPGTRLTVL.

The chain has TRBV7-2 and TRBJ1-2; D might be TRBD1 (6 bases). Deletions cut 1 base from V and 5 bases from J, with 17 bases between. CDR1 SGHTA and CDR2 FQGNSA come from the germline V gene. The length of the CDR3 is 16 residues. Here the CDR3 DNA reads TGTGCCAGCAGCTTAGACGGGCGGTGGACAGAGTATGGCTACACCTTC. Its protein is CASSLDGRWTEYGYTF.

The rearrangement links TRBV11-1 to TRBJ1-1; maybe TRBD1 (5 bases). In germline, CDR1 is SGHAT, CDR2 FQDESV (reference sequence). CDR3 length: 15 residues. The ends were cut back, 10 bases at V and 4 bases at J, with 22 bases in the middle. The CDR3 loop reads CATTPRLRGGTEAFF. The CDR3 DNA is TGTGCCACCACCCCACGTCTACGGGGGGGCACTGAAGCTTTCTTT.

This chain uses TRBV2 with TRBJ2-1; the match to TRBD2 covers 12 bases. Per the germline V gene, CDR1 is SNHLY and CDR2 is FYNNEI. The CDR3 has 15 residues. V lost 5 bases to trimming and J lost 3 bases; unmatched junction nucleotides: 2. The CDR3 region is CASSRTSGDYNEQFF. The CDR3 nucleotides read TGTGCCAGCAGTCGGACTAGCGGGGACTACAATGAGCAGTTCTTC.

This chain uses TRBV19 with TRBJ2-4; 12 bases line up with TRBD2. Losses at the gene ends were 3 bases for V and 5 bases for J; bases not matched to a gene: 8. CDR3 length: 17 amino acids. Germline V gene data show CDR1 as LNHDA and CDR2 as SQIVND (reference sequence). The CDR3 nucleotides read TGTGCCAGTAGTATTTTTCGGACTAGCGGGAAAGAAAACATTCAGTACTTC. Translation: CASSIFRTSGKENIQYF.

This clone has only one observation. J is TRBJ1-6 and V is TRBV7-8, with 11 nucleotides matching TRBD1. CDR1 and CDR2 (germline): SGHVS, FQNEAQ. The V and J ends lost 5 bases and 2 bases, in that order; junction bases with no gene match: 5. The CDR3 runs to 17 residues. The chain's CDR3 is CASSLWTGGTYNSPLHF. The CDR3 DNA sequence: TGTGCCAGCAGCCTATGGACAGGGGGCACCTATAATTCACCCCTCCACTTT.

This clone was seen only a few times. The J gene is TRBJ1-1, the V gene TRBV5-1; 7 nucleotides align to TRBD1. The V gene's germline CDR1 is SGHRS and CDR2 YFSETQ. V lost 6 bases, J lost 2 bases, and 7 bases stayed unmatched. This CDR3 has 14 residues. CDR3 sequence: CASTRTGQNTEAFF. CDR3 bases: TGCGCCAGCACCAGGACAGGACAAAACACTGAAGCTTTCTTT.

V is TRBV3-1 (or the pseudogene TRBV3-2) and J is TRBJ1-1; D gene ambiguous. The CDR3 is made up of 16 amino acids. V dropped 4 bases and J dropped 5 bases, with 20 bases sitting between them. CDR1 and CDR2 from the germline V gene are LGHDT and YNNKEL (reference sequence). The CDR3 loop is CASSPTGMPRRTEAFF. The CDR3 coding sequence is TGTGCCAGCAGCCCTACCGGGATGCCGAGAAGAACTGAAGCTTTCTTT.

The rearrangement uses TRBV6-4 and TRBJ1-1, with 9 bases identical to TRBD1. The CDR3 loop spans 15 amino acids. The germline CDR1 and CDR2 sequences are MRHNA and SNTAGT. With 7 bases clipped from V and 1 base from J, the junction kept 7 bases outside the gene matches. The CDR3 DNA follows: TGTGCCAGCACCCCCGGGACAGGGAGGAACACTGAAGCTTTCTTT. It translates to CASTPGTGRNTEAFF.

The chain links TRBV24-1 to TRBJ2-3; no firm D call. CDR3 length: 11 residues. Trimming removed 4 bases at V and 2 bases at J, with 0 bases between. The V gene's germline CDR1 is KGHDR and CDR2 SFDVKD. The CDR3 loop is CATSDTDTQYF. The CDR3 DNA follows: TGTGCCACCAGTGACACAGATACGCAGTATTTT.

The chain combines TRBV5-4 with TRBJ2-2; 16 nucleotides match TRBD2. The V gene's germline CDR1 is SGHNT and CDR2 YYREEE (reference sequence). CDR3 length: 17 amino acids. The ends lost 2 bases at V and 6 bases at J; junction bases unmatched: 4. The CDR3 DNA follows: TGTGCCAGCAGCTTCATGGGACTAGCGGGGGGGCCCGGGGAGCTGTTTTTT. This gives the protein CASSFMGLAGGPGELFF.

The chain combines TRBV14 with TRBJ2-5; the match to TRBD2 covers 7 bases. The CDR3 covers 14 residues. CDR1 is SGHDN, CDR2 FVKESK, per germline. The trim removed 1 base at V and 4 bases at J, leaving 3 bases unmatched. The CDR3 DNA reads as TGTGCCAGCAGCCAAGGGACTAGAGGAGAGACCCAGTACTTC. It specifies CASSQGTRGETQYF.

The chain is built from TRBV5-4 and TRBJ2-7; D possibly corresponds to TRBD1 (6 bases). CDR1 is SGHNT and CDR2 is YYREEE in the germline V gene (reference sequence). The CDR3 loop spans 15 amino acids. Trimming stripped 4 bases from V and 0 bases from J, with 14 bases between. CDR3 DNA: TGTGCCAGCAGCCCAGGCGACAGGTCCTCCTACGAGCAGTACTTC. Amino acids: CASSPGDRSSYEQYF. Filled out from reference TRBV5-4 and TRBJ2-7, the complete variable domain reads ETGVTQSPTHLIKTRGQQVTLRCSSQSGHNTVSWYQQALGQGPQFIFQYYREEENGRGNFPPRFSGLQFPNYSSELNVNALELDDSALYLCASSPGDRSSYEQYFGPGTRLTVT.

This clone was seen more than once but under ten times. The chain carries TRBV23-1 and TRBJ1-2; tentatively, D is TRBD1 (5 bases). TRBV23-1 counts as an open reading frame of uncertain function. This CDR3 is 12 amino acids long. The V end lost 7 bases, the J end lost 5 bases, and 11 bases lay between the germline ends. The CDR3 coding sequence is TGCGCCAGCACGTCAGGGTCTTATGGCTACACCTTC. Translated, it gives CASTSGSYGYTF.